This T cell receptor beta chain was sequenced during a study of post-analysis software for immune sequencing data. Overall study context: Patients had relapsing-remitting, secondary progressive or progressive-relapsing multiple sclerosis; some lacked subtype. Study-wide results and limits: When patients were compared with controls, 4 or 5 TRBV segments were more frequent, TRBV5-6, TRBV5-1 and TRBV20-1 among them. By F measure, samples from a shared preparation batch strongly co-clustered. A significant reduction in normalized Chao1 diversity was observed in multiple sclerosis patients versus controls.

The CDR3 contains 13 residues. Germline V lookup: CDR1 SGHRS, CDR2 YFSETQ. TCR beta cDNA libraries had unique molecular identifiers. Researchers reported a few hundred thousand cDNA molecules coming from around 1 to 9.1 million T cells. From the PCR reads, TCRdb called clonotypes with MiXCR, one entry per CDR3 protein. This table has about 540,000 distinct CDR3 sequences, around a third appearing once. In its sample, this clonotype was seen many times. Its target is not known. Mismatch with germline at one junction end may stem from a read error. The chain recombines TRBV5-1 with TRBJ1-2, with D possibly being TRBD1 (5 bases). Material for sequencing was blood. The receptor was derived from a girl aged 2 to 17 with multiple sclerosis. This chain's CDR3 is CASSLDRSYGYTF. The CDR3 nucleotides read TGTGCCAGCAGCCTCGACAGAAGCTATGGCTACACCTTC.